The TCR beta chain under discussion was sequenced for a study of blood T cell repertoires in COVID-19. CDR1 is SEHNR, CDR2 FQNEAQ, per germline (reference sequence). Trimming at V came to 4 bases and at J to 2 bases, leaving 5 bases not matched to a gene. The CDR3 consists of 18 residues. Assay: immunoSEQ multiplex PCR; the TCRdb copy retains only in-frame clones and omits some. The sample shows 70,000 or so clones, approximately 88% of them seen only once. The sequence derives from a man older than 75 with active or convalescent COVID-19. The chain couples TRBV7-9 to TRBJ2-6, with 13 bases that match TRBD2. The sample was peripheral blood. DNA of the CDR3: TGTGCCAGCAGCTCCGGACTAGCGGGAGCAACTGGGGCCAACGTCCTGACTTTC. It specifies CASSSGLAGATGANVLTF. Supplemented by reference TRBV7-9 and TRBJ2-6, the full variable domain reads DTGVSQNPRHKITKRGQNVTFRCDPISEHNRLYWYRQTLGQGPEFLTYFQNEAQLEKSRLLSDRFSAERPKGSFSTLEIQRTEQGDSAMYLCASSSGLAGATGANVLTFGAGSRLTVL.